This is a list of T cell receptor beta chains from one sample in a study of cytomegalovirus exposure and HLA in healthy donors. Clones were sequenced by immunoSEQ multiplex PCR, and TCRdb holds only the in-frame ones, with some missing. The repertoire holds about 200,000 clones, with around 80% as singletons. The sequenced material came from PBMCs. These receptors all come from a man younger than 35 in good health and CMV-seronegative. CDR3s include the opening cysteine and the closing phenylalanine or tryptophan. D genes are given only for firm matches. The size of a clone is reported for some rows only, either as once, few or many, or as a class for expanded clones.

DNA: TGTGCCAGCACACTGGCGGGAGGTTCAGATACGCAGTATTTT; CDR3: CASTLAGGSDTQYF; D: TRBD2; V: TRBV6-5; J: TRBJ2-3; size: NA
DNA: TGTGCCAGCACCCCTAGCGGGGACCCATACAATGAGCAGCTCTTC; CDR3: CASTPSGDPYNEQLF; D: TRBD2; V: TRBV9; J: TRBJ2-1; size: NA
DNA: TGTGCCAGCAGCTTAATAGTAGTACAGGGCCCGGGAGGCGGGGAGCTGTTTTTT; CDR3: CASSLIVVQGPGGGELFF; D: NA; V: TRBV7-2; J: TRBJ2-2; size: NA
DNA: TGTGCCAGCAGTTTAACGTCAAGACTTAGCAATCAGCCCCAGCATTTT; CDR3: CASSLTSRLSNQPQHF; D: NA; V: TRBV28; J: TRBJ1-5; size: few
DNA: TGTGCTAGCAGCTACGGGACTAGCAGCACCGGGGAGCTGTTTTTT; CDR3: CASSYGTSSTGELFF; D: TRBD2; V: TRBV7-7; J: TRBJ2-2; size: NA
DNA: TGTGCCAGCAGGGGGGGACTCTCTGGAAACACCATATATTTT; CDR3: CASRGGLSGNTIYF; D: NA; V: TRBV6-6; J: TRBJ1-3; size: once
DNA: TGTGCCAGCAGTGTGCAGGGGTCGAACACCGGGGAGCTGTTTTTT; CDR3: CASSVQGSNTGELFF; D: NA; V: TRBV6-4; J: TRBJ2-2; size: NA
DNA: TGTGCCTGGAGGACTGGGACAGGGGGTTTCGTGACCCAGTACTTC; CDR3: CAWRTGTGGFVTQYF; D: TRBD1; V: TRBV30; J: TRBJ2-5; size: NA
DNA: TGTGCCAGCAGGGTGTTGAGGGGGCGCGACGGCTACACCTTC; CDR3: CASRVLRGRDGYTF; D: TRBD1; V: TRBV2; J: TRBJ1-2; size: NA
DNA: TGTGCCAGCAGCCCCATCGGACAGGGTGGGGAGACCCAGTACTTC; CDR3: CASSPIGQGGETQYF; D: TRBD1; V: TRBV5-4; J: TRBJ2-5; size: NA
DNA: TGTGCCAGCAGCTCAACAGGGATTCAGCCCCAGCATTTT; CDR3: CASSSTGIQPQHF; D: NA; V: TRBV7-2; J: TRBJ1-5; size: NA
DNA: TGTGCCAGCCCTCCGACCCCTAGCGGGATCACCGGGGAGCTGTTTTTT; CDR3: CASPPTPSGITGELFF; D: TRBD2; V: TRBV7-2; J: TRBJ2-2; size: NA
DNA: TGTGCCAGTACAGGGGGCTCAAGCACAGATACGCAGTATTTT; CDR3: CASTGGSSTDTQYF; D: TRBD1; V: TRBV5-5; J: TRBJ2-3; size: NA
DNA: TGTGCCAGCAGAGTGGGAGGGGAAGCTTTCTTT; CDR3: CASRVGGEAFF; D: NA; V: TRBV6-1; J: TRBJ1-1; size: NA
DNA: TGCGCCAGCAGCCTTTTTGGGGAGGGGCCCTACGAGCAGTACTTC; CDR3: CASSLFGEGPYEQYF; D: TRBD2; V: TRBV4-1; J: TRBJ2-7; size: NA
DNA: TGTGCCAGCAGCAAAGGCGGGACAGTACCTGGCTACACCTTC; CDR3: CASSKGGTVPGYTF; D: NA; V: TRBV21-1; J: TRBJ1-2; size: NA